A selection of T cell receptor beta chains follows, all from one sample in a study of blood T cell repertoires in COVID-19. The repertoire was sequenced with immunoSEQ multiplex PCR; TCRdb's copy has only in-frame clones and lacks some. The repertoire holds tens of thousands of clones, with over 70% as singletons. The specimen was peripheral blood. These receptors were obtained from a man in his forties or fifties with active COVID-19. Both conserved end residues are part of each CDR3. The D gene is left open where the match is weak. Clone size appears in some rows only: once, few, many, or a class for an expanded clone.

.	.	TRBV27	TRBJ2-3	TGTGCCAGCAGCGGGCGGGTCACACTCACAGATACGCAGTATTTT	CASSGRVTLTDTQYF
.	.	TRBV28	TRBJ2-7	TGTGCCAGCAGTCGCCGGGACAACTCCTACGAGCAGTACTTC	CASSRRDNSYEQYF
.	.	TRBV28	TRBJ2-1	TGTGCCAGCCGCTCTAGGGGGTCGTACAATGAGCAGTTCTTC	CASRSRGSYNEQFF
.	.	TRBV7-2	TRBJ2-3	TGTGCCAGCAGCTTATCGCGCGGAACAGATACGCAGTATTTT	CASSLSRGTDTQYF
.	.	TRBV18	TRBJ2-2	TGTGCCAGCTCACTCCCGGGACTTACGAACACCGGGGAGCTGTTTTTT	CASSLPGLTNTGELFF
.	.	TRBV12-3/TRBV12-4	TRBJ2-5	TGTGCCAGCAGTCCTAGGGAGACCCAGTACTTC	CASSPRETQYF
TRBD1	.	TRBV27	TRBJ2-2	TGTGCCAGCAGTTTACAGGGGGTAATCTCGACCGGGGAGCTGTTTTTT	CASSLQGVISTGELFF
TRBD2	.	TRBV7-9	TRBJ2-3	TGTGCCAGCAGCTTAACTAGCGGGAGGGCAGATACGCAGTATTTT	CASSLTSGRADTQYF
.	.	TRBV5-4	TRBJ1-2	TGTGCCAGCAGCGCCAACAGGGTTAGGGGCTACACCTTC	CASSANRVRGYTF
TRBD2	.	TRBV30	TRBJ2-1	TGTGCCTGGACCCTGACTAGCGGGGGGTTTCGGGAGAGGAATGAGCAGTTCTTC	CAWTLTSGGFRERNEQFF
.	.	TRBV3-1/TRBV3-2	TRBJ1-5	TGTGCCAGCAGCCAAGATCGGGTGGAGCCCCAGCATTTT	CASSQDRVEPQHF
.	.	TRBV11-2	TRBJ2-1	TGTGCCAGCAGCTCTCGACAGGTTGGGGTTTACAATGAGCAGTTCTTC	CASSSRQVGVYNEQFF
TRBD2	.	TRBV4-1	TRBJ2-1	TGCGCCAGCAGCCAAGACCCCCCCAGCGGGGGGCGGCATGAGCAGTTCTTC	CASSQDPPSGGRHEQFF
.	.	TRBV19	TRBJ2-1	TGTGCCAGTAGTCGGCTAGTAGGTTACAATGAGCAGTTCTTC	CASSRLVGYNEQFF
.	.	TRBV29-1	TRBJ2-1	TGCAGCGTTGAAACCTTGTGGAGAGAAAACGGAGCGGATGAGCAGTTCTTC	CSVETLWRENGADEQFF
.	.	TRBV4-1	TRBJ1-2	TGCGCCAGCAGCCAAGCCAGCGGGGGCTACACCTTC	CASSQASGGYTF
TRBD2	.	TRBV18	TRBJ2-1	TGTGCCAGCTCACCAGCGACTAGCGGGGGGGCAGGAGAGCAGTTCTTC	CASSPATSGGAGEQFF
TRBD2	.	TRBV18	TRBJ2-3	TGTGCCAGCTCAATTCTCCCCGGGACTAGCGGGAAGGGCACAGATACGCAGTATTTT	CASSILPGTSGKGTDTQYF
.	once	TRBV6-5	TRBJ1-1	TGTGCCAGCAGACGGACAGAGAACACTGAAGCTTTCTTT	CASRRTENTEAFF
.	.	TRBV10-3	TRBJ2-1	TGTGCCATCAGCCTTAATAGCGGTCGGAACAATGAGCAGTTCTTC	CAISLNSGRNNEQFF
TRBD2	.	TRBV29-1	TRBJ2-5	TGCAGCGCCTCGGGGGGAGAGACCCAGTACTTC	CSASGGETQYF
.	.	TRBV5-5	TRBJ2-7	TGTGCCAGCAGCCCCCGGGAACTCTACGAGCAGTACTTC	CASSPRELYEQYF
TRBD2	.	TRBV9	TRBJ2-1	TGTGCCAGCAGCTCCCTAGCGGGGGAGTACAATGAGCAGTTCTTC	CASSSLAGEYNEQFF
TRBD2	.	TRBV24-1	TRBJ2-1	TGTGCCACCAGTGATAGGAGCGGGGGTCACAATGAGCAGTTCTTC	CATSDRSGGHNEQFF
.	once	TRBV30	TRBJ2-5	TGTGCCTGGAAGGGGGACGAGACCCAGTACTTC	CAWKGDETQYF
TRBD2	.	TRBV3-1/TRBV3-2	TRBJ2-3	TGTGCCAGCAGCCAAGCCTCAGAGGAGCGGGAGCCCACAGATACGCAGTATTTT	CASSQASEEREPTDTQYF
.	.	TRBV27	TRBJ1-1	TGTGCCAGCAGTCCTCCCCGCAGTTCGGGGATAATGAGTGAAGCTTTCTTT	CASSPPRSSGIMSEAFF
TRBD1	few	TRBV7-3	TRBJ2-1	TGTGCCAGCAGTCGCTCAGGGTCCGGGACAGGGATCAATGAGCAGTTCTTC	CASSRSGSGTGINEQFF
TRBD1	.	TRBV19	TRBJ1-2	TGTGCCAGTAGTAACGACCCGGACAGGGAAGGCTACACCTTC	CASSNDPDREGYTF
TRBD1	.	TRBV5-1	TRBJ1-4	TGCGCCAGCAGCTCGGGACAGGAAAATGAAAAACTGTTTTTT	CASSSGQENEKLFF
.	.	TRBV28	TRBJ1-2	TGTGCCAGCAGTTCCCCCGCCTTACACGGGGGGGTGGGCTATGGCTACACCTTC	CASSSPALHGGVGYGYTF
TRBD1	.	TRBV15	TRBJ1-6	TGTGCCACCAGCGGGACAGGGTTGTATTCACCCCTCCACTTT	CATSGTGLYSPLHF
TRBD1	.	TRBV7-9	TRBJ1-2	TGTGCCAGCAGCTTAAACCAGGGGGCCGGCTATGGCTACACCTTC	CASSLNQGAGYGYTF
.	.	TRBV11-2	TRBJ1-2	TGTGCCAGCAGCCCCCCCGGGGGACATGGCTACACCTTC	CASSPPGGHGYTF
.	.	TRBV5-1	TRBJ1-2	TGCGCCAGCAGCTTGACAGGGACCCTAAAGGCGTATGGCTACACCTTC	CASSLTGTLKAYGYTF
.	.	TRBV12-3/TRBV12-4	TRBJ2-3	TGTGCCAGCAGTTTCCGCAGGGGAGATACGCAGTATTTT	CASSFRRGDTQYF
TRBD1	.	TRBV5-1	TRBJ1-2	TGCGCCAGCAGCTTGGTTCCGGGACAGGGGCCCTACACCTTC	CASSLVPGQGPYTF
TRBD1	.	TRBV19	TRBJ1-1	TGTGCCAGTAGTATCCTACAGGGGGGGAACACTGAAGCTTTCTTT	CASSILQGGNTEAFF
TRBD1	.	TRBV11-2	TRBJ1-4	TGTGCCAGCAGCGAGACAGGGCCCCGGAAACTGTTTTTT	CASSETGPRKLFF
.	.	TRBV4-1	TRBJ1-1	TGCGCCAGCAGCCAAGATCTCCGGGGCACTGAAGCTTTCTTT	CASSQDLRGTEAFF
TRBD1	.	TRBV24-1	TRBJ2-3	TGTGCCACCAGCTCTATCAGGGGGCGGCTGGAAGATACGCAGTATTTT	CATSSIRGRLEDTQYF
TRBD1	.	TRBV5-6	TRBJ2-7	TGTGCCAGCAGCTTCCGGGACAGGGGATACGAGCAGTACTTC	CASSFRDRGYEQYF
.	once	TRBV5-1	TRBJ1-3	TGCGCCAGCAGCCTCCCCTCTGGGACACCCGCATGGGGTTCTGGAAACACCATATATTTT	CASSLPSGTPAWGSGNTIYF
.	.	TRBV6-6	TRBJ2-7	TGTGCCAGCAGTCCCAACGGACAGGCGGGGGGGCAGTACTTC	CASSPNGQAGGQYF
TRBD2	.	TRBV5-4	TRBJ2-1	TGTGCCAGCAGCCTGGGACTAGAACCAAATGAGCAGTTCTTC	CASSLGLEPNEQFF
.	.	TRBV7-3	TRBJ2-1	TGTGCCAGCAGCTTAATGTCCACAGGTATCAATGAGCAGTTCTTC	CASSLMSTGINEQFF
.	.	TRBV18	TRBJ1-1	TGTGCCAGCTCACCACAGTCAGTTTGGGAGACTGAAGCTTTCTTT	CASSPQSVWETEAFF
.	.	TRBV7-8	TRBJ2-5	TGTGCCAGCAGCTTATTAGTTTTCCAAGAGACCCAGTACTTC	CASSLLVFQETQYF
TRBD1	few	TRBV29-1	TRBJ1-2	TGCAGCGTTGGAGGGGGACAGGGACTCTATGGCTACACCTTC	CSVGGGQGLYGYTF
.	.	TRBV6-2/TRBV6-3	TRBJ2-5	TGTGCCAGCAGTACCGGGACAAATATAGAGACCCAGTACTTC	CASSTGTNIETQYF
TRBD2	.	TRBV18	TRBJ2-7	TGTGCCAGCTCACCGGGACTAGCGAATAACGAGCAGTACTTC	CASSPGLANNEQYF
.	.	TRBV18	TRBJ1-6	TGTGCCAGCTCCCCCCCCTTCGCCGAGAGCTCCTATAATTCACCCCTCCACTTT	CASSPPFAESSYNSPLHF
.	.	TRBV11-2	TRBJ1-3	TGTGCCAGCAGCTTAGGGCCAAACACCATATATTTT	CASSLGPNTIYF